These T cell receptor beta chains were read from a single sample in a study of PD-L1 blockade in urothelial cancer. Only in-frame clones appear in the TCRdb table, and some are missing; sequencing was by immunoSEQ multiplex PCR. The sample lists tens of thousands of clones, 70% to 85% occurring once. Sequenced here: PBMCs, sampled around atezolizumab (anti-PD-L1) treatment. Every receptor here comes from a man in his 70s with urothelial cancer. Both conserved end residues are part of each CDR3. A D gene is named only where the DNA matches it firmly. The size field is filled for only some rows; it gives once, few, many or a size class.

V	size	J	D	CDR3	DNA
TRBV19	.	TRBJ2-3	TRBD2	CASSRGLASTDTQYF	TGTGCCAGTAGTAGGGGACTAGCGAGCACAGATACGCAGTATTTT
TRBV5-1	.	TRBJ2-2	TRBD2	CASSPWTSGKGTGELFF	TGCGCCAGCAGCCCCTGGACTAGCGGGAAAGGCACCGGGGAGCTGTTTTTT
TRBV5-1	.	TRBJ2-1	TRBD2	CASSLGGGSYNEQFF	TGCGCCAGCAGCCTCGGGGGGGGCTCCTACAATGAGCAGTTCTTC
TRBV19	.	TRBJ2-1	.	CASGSSYEQFF	TGTGCCAGCGGATCTAGCTATGAGCAGTTCTTC
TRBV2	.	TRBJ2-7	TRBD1	CASRFPAGTGSEQYF	TGTGCCAGCAGATTCCCGGCGGGGACAGGTTCCGAGCAGTACTTC
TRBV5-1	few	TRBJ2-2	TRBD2	CASSPRYLAGASTGELFF	TGCGCCAGCAGCCCGAGATACTTAGCGGGAGCGTCGACCGGGGAGCTGTTTTTT
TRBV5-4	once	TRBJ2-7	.	CASSPRQAGEQYF	TGTGCCAGCAGCCCGCGACAGGCCGGCGAGCAGTACTTC
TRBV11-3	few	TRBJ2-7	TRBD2	CASSSPGRERSYEQYF	TGTGCCAGCAGCTCACCAGGGCGGGAGCGCTCCTACGAGCAGTACTTC
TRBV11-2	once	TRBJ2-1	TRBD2	CASSLSGRARSNEQFF	TGTGCCAGCAGCTTGAGCGGGAGGGCCAGGTCGAATGAGCAGTTCTTC
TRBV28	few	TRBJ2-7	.	CASSTSGRFHYEQYF	TGTGCCAGCAGTACCTCAGGCAGGTTCCACTACGAGCAGTACTTC
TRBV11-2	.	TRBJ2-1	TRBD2	CASSRGLGEQFF	TGTGCCAGCAGCCGGGGACTAGGTGAGCAGTTCTTC
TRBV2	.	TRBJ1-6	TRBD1	CASRGTGNNSPLHF	TGTGCCAGCAGGGGGACAGGGAACAATTCACCCCTCCACTTT
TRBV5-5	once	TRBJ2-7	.	CASSLGQGVTYEQYF	TGTGCCAGCAGCTTGGGGCAAGGGGTAACCTACGAGCAGTACTTC
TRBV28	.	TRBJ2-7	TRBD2	CASLAGGLSEQYF	TGTGCCAGTCTAGCGGGAGGCCTCTCCGAGCAGTACTTC
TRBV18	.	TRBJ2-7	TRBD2	CASSPPASGGYEQYF	TGTGCCAGCTCACCACCGGCGAGCGGGGGCTACGAGCAGTACTTC
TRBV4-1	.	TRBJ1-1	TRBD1	CASSQDVRTGGPPNEAFF	TGCGCCAGCAGCCAAGATGTGCGGACAGGGGGGCCCCCGAACGAAGCTTTCTTT
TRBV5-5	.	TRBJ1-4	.	CASSRDFGLANEKLFF	TGTGCCAGCAGCCGGGACTTTGGCTTAGCTAATGAAAAACTGTTTTTT
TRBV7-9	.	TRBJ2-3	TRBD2	CASSLAMGLAGSDTQYF	TGTGCCAGCAGCTTAGCAATGGGGCTAGCGGGATCAGATACGCAGTATTTT
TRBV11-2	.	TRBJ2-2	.	CASSLDSTGELFF	TGTGCCAGCAGTTTAGACTCCACCGGGGAGCTGTTTTTT
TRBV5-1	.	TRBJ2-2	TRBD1	CASSTGQTGGELFF	TGCGCCAGCAGCACGGGACAGACCGGGGGGGAGCTGTTTTTT
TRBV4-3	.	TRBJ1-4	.	CASSQQGGPNEKLFF	TGCGCCAGCAGCCAGCAGGGAGGGCCGAATGAAAAACTGTTTTTT
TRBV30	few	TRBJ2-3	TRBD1	CAWCRDRGTDTQYF	TGTGCCTGGTGCCGGGACAGGGGAACAGATACGCAGTATTTT
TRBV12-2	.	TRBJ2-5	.	CASRLAPAGENETQYF	TGTGCAAGTCGCTTAGCACCAGCGGGAGAGAACGAGACCCAGTACTTC
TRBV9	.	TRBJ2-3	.	CASSVDLDNTDTQYF	TGTGCCAGCAGCGTCGACCTGGACAACACAGATACGCAGTATTTT
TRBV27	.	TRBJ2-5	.	CASAVLGQETQYF	TGTGCCAGCGCAGTCCTTGGCCAAGAGACCCAGTACTTC
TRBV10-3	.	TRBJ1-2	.	CAISESTRGGYTF	TGTGCCATCAGTGAGTCGACTCGGGGTGGCTACACCTTC
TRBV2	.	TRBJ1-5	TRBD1	CASRQQGAGQPQHF	TGTGCCAGCAGACAACAGGGGGCGGGTCAGCCCCAGCATTTT
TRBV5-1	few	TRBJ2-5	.	CASSLAEETQYF	TGCGCCAGCAGCTTGGCCGAGGAGACCCAGTACTTC
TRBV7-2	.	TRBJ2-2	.	CASSYPPGELFF	TGTGCCAGCAGCTATCCTCCCGGGGAGCTGTTTTTT
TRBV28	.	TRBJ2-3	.	CASSLLAGRTDTQYF	TGTGCCAGCAGTTTACTAGCAGGTCGCACAGATACGCAGTATTTT
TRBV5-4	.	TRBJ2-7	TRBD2	CASSSGTSGSYEQYF	TGTGCCAGCAGCTCTGGGACTAGCGGGAGTTACGAGCAGTACTTC
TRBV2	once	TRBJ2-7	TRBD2	CASKPEREIHYEQYF	TGTGCCAGCAAGCCTGAGCGGGAGATACACTACGAGCAGTACTTC
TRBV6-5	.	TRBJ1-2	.	CASSAGGPYGYTF	TGTGCCAGCAGTGCGGGGGGCCCCTATGGCTACACCTTC
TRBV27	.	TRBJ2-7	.	CASANSGVIYEQYF	TGTGCCAGCGCGAACTCGGGGGTGATCTACGAGCAGTACTTC
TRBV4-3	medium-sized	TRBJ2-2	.	CASSQDGPSVTGELFF	TGCGCCAGCAGCCAAGATGGGCCCTCGGTAACCGGGGAGCTGTTTTTT
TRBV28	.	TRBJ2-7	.	CASSSPAGQNSYEQYF	TGTGCCAGCAGTTCCCCAGCAGGACAGAACTCCTACGAGCAGTACTTC
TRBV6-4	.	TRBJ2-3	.	CASSVVAAGTDTQYF	TGTGCCAGCAGTGTTGTAGCAGCAGGGACAGATACGCAGTATTTT
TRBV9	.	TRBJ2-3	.	CASSPGVTSTDTQYF	TGTGCCAGCAGTCCCGGGGTGACTAGCACAGATACGCAGTATTTT
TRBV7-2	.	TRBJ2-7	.	CASSLGGGVEQYF	TGTGCCAGCAGCTTAGGAGGGGGGGTCGAGCAGTACTTC
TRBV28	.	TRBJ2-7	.	CASSFGTQGGISYEQYF	TGTGCCAGCAGTTTTGGCACACAGGGAGGGATCTCCTACGAGCAGTACTTC
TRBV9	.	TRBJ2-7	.	CASSRQADTYEQYF	TGTGCCAGCTCTAGACAGGCAGATACCTACGAGCAGTACTTC
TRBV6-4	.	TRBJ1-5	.	CASSPRERGQPQHF	TGTGCCAGCTCCCCCAGGGAAAGGGGTCAGCCCCAGCATTTT
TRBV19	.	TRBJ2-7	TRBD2	CAAGTSVLYEQYF	TGTGCCGCCGGGACTAGCGTCCTCTACGAGCAGTACTTC
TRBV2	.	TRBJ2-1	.	CASSEGQDNEQFF	TGTGCCAGCAGTGAAGGGCAGGACAATGAGCAGTTCTTC
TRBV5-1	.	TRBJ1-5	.	CASSFSQPQHF	TGCGCCAGCAGCTTTAGTCAGCCCCAGCATTTT
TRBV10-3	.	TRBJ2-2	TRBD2	CAINRLAGAGELFF	TGTGCCATCAACAGACTAGCGGGAGCCGGGGAGCTGTTTTTT
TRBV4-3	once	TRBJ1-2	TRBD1	CASSQQQGALGYTF	TGCGCCAGCAGCCAACAACAGGGGGCTTTGGGCTACACCTTC
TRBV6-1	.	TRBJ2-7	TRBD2	CASRHPGLATYEQYF	TGTGCCAGCAGGCACCCCGGACTAGCTACATACGAGCAGTACTTC
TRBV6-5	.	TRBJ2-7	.	CASSSNEYSEQYF	TGTGCCAGCAGTTCCAATGAATACTCGGAGCAGTACTTC
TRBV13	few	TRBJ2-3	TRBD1	CASSSSDRGDTQYF	TGTGCCAGCAGCTCCTCGGACAGGGGTGATACGCAGTATTTT
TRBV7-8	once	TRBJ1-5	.	CASSLGQRLVNQPQHF	TGTGCCAGCAGCTTAGGTCAGCGCCTAGTGAATCAGCCCCAGCATTTT
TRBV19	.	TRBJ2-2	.	CASTDTGELFF	TGTGCCAGTACCGACACCGGGGAGCTGTTTTTT
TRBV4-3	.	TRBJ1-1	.	CASSQTWTAEAFF	TGCGCCAGCAGCCAGACGTGGACAGCTGAAGCTTTCTTT
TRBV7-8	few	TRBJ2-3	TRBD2	CASIPNGRRGDTQYF	TGTGCCAGCATCCCGAACGGGAGGCGGGGAGATACGCAGTATTTT
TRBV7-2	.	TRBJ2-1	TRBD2	CASSFQLAGDGGSEQFF	TGTGCCAGCAGCTTCCAACTAGCGGGAGATGGGGGGAGTGAGCAGTTCTTC